The 2 T cell receptor beta chains below all came from one sample that was sequenced in a study of CD8 T cells in Susac syndrome. About 0.45 to 1 ug RNA was reverse transcribed with random hexamers. One entry per CDR3 protein, called by TCRdb with MiXCR from the immunoSEQ multiplex PCR reads. The sample lists under 200,000 distinct CDR3 sequences; 90% to 97% were seen once. The sequencing input was CD4+ T cells from PBMCs. The origin of the receptors is a human donor with Susac syndrome.

This rearrangement joins TRBV5-1 to TRBJ1-1; D is unclear. V was clipped by 2 bases and J by 3 bases, with 8 bases between them. This CDR3 has 13 amino acids. Germline CDR1 and CDR2: SGHRS and YFSETQ. The CDR3 DNA reads as TGCGCCAGCAGCTTCGGGAAGGACACTGAAGCTTTCTTT. This translates into CASSFGKDTEAFF.

V gene TRBV20-1 combines with J gene TRBJ1-5; no definite D call. Trimming left V 3 bases short and J 0 bases short, with 3 bases between. The CDR3 contains 12 residues. The germline V gene has CDR1 DFQATT and CDR2 SNEGSKA (reference sequence). The CDR3 sequence: CSASDSNQPQHF. CDR3 nucleotides: TGCAGTGCTAGTGATAGCAATCAGCCCCAGCATTTT.